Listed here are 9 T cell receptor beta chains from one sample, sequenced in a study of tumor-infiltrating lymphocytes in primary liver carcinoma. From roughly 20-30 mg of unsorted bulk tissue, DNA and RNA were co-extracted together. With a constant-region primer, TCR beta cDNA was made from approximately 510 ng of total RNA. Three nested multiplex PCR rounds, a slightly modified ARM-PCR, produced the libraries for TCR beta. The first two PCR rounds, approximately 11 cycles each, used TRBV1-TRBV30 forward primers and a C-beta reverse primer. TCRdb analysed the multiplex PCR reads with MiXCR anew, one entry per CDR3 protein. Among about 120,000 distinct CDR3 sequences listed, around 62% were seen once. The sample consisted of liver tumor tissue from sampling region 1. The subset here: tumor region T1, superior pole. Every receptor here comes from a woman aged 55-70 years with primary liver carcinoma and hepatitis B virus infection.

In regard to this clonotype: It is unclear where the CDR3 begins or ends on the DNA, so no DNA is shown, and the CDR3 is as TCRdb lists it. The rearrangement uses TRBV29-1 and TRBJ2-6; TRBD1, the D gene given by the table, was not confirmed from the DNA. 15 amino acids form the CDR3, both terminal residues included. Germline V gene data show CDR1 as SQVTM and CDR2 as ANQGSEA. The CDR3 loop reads CSVVGEGTGANVLAF.

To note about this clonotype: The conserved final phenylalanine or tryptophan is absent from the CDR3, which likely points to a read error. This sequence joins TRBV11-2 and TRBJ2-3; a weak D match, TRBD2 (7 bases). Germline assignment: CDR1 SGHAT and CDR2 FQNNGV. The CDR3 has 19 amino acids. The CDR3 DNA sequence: TGTGCCTGCAGCCCCGAGAGGGGGGGATATAGCGGCCGCACAGATACGCAGTATTCT. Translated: CACSPERGGYSGRTDTQYS.

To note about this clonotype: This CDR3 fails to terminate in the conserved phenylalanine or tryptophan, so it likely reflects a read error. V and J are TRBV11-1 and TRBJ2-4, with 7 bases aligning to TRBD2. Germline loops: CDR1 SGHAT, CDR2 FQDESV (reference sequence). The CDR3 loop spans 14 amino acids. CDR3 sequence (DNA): TGTACCAGCAGCTTAGTCGGCAGGGAGGGCATTCAGTACTTA. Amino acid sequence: CTSSLVGREGIQYL.

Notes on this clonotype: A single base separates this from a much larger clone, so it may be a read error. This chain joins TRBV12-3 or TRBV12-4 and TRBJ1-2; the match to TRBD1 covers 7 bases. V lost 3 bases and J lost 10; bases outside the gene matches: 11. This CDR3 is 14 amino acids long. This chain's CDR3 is CASSFTGGTDDYTF. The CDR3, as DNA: TGTGCCAGCAGTTTCACCGGTGGGACAGATGACTACACCTTC.

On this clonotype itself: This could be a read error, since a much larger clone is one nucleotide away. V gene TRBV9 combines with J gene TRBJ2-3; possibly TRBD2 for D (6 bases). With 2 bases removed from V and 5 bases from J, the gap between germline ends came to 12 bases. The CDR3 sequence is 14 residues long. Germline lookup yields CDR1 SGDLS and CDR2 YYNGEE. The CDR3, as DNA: TGTGCCAGCAGCGTTCGGGAGTTGGGAGATACGCAGTATTTT. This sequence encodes CASSVRELGDTQYF.

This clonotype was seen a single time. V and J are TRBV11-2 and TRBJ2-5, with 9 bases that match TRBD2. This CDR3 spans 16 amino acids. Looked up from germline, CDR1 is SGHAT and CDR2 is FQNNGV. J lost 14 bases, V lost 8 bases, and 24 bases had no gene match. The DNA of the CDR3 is TGTGCCAGCGGCTACTCCCGTGGTAGCGGGAGAGAGACACAATACTTC. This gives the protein CASGYSRGSGRETQYF.

CDR3 bases: TGCGCCAGCAGCTTGGCCACCGGGAGCTCCTACAATGAGCAGTTCTTC. It encodes CASSLATGSSYNEQFF. The chain is built from TRBV5-1 and TRBJ2-1; D perhaps matches TRBD2 (6 bases). CDR3 length: 16 amino acids. CDR1 SGHRS and CDR2 YFSETQ come from the germline V gene. V was clipped by 0 bases and J by 0 bases, with 10 bases between them.

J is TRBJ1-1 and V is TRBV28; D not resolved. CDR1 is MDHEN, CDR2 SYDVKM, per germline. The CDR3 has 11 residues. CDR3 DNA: TGTGCAGGCAGTTTAAGCGCTGAAGCTTTCTTT. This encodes CAGSLSAEAFF.

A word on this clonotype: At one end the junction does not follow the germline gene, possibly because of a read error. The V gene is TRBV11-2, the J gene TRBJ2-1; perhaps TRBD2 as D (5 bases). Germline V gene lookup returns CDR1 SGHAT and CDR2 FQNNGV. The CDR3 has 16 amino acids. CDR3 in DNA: TGTGCCAGCAGCTTGCGAGTGGGAGAGGCCTACATTGAGCAGTTCTTC. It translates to CASSLRVGEAYIEQFF.